This TCR beta chain was documented in a study of control samples from healthy donors and cancer patients. Clones were sequenced by immunoSEQ multiplex PCR, and TCRdb holds only the in-frame ones, with some missing. This sample has 70,000 to 100,000 clones; roughly nine tenths occur once, and the top ten carry approximately 15%. Germline assignment: CDR1 SEHNR and CDR2 FQNEAQ (reference sequence). The CDR3 contains 12 residues. The V end lost 3 bases, the J end lost 3 bases, and 6 bases lay between the germline ends. The clonotype comes from a man between 50 and 59 years old in good health. The sample taken for sequencing was blood. The chain carries TRBV7-9 and TRBJ2-7; D remains unclear. The CDR3, as DNA: TGTGCCAGCAGCTTCGACAACTACGAGCAGTACTTC. Translation: CASSFDNYEQYF. The variable domain in full, completed from reference TRBV7-9 and TRBJ2-7, reads DTGVSQNPRHKITKRGQNVTFRCDPISEHNRLYWYRQTLGQGPEFLTYFQNEAQLEKSRLLSDRFSAERPKGSFSTLEIQRTEQGDSAMYLCASSFDNYEQYFGPGTRLTVT.